This TCR beta chain was captured in a study of shared clonotypes between healthy human individuals. The CDR3 contains 16 residues. The V gene lost 1 base and the J gene lost 0 bases, with 10 bases spanning the gap. Germline values: CDR1 LNHNV, CDR2 YYDKDF (reference sequence). Profiled with immunoSEQ multiplex PCR; TCRdb holds only in-frame clones, not every one. The sample lists about 1,900,000 clones, approximately 94% seen once, with around 1.2% in the top ten. CD8 cells regarded as naive lacked CD45RO, were positively chosen for CCR7, and omitted terminally differentiated effector memory CD45RA+ cells.

The sequenced material came from naive CD8+ T cells sorted from blood. The source of this sequence is a man between 18 and 29 years old in good health. V is TRBV15 and J is TRBJ2-1, with no clear D. The CDR3 DNA sequence: TGTGCCACCAGCAGAGGTAGAGAGAGCTCCTACAATGAGCAGTTCTTC. It encodes CATSRGRESSYNEQFF.